A single sample gave rise to the 31 T cell receptor beta chains below, sequenced in a study of spatial heterogeneity in lung cancer. TCRdb reprocessed the 5' RACE reads via MiXCR and lists one record per CDR3 protein. The data show 23,000 or so distinct CDR3 sequences, 4.7% seen once. Time point described: sample taken at primary tumor resection. Whole RNA came from tumor, nontumor lung or frozen PBMC and was sequenced without being sorted. Sequencing was performed on PBMCs, taken at surgery. The receptors originated from a male donor with early-stage non-small cell lung cancer.

The chain joins TRBV3-1 to TRBJ1-1; D is unclear. Germline V lookup: CDR1 LGHDT, CDR2 YNNKEL (reference sequence). The CDR3 runs to 12 residues. Trimming pared 1 base from V and 10 bases from J, leaving 10 bases between. DNA for the CDR3: TGTGCCAGCAGCCAAGCCTTTGGCACAGCTTTCTTT. It yields the protein CASSQAFGTAFF.

This clonotype was detected many times. This chain uses TRBV12-3 or TRBV12-4 with TRBJ1-6, with D possibly TRBD1 on 6 matching bases. V was trimmed by 4 bases and J by 7 bases, leaving 14 bases between them. This CDR3 is 15 amino acids long. CDR3 in DNA: TGTGCCAGCAGTTCACAGGGCCCGGGGAATTCACCCCTCCACTTT. Translation gives CASSSQGPGNSPLHF.

At least ten counts were recorded for this clonotype. The genes are TRBV30 and TRBJ1-4, with unresolved D. The V end lost 3 bases, the J end lost 2 bases, and 13 bases lay between the germline ends. This CDR3 has 15 amino acids. In germline, CDR1 is GTSNPN, CDR2 SVGIG (reference sequence). The CDR3 protein is CAWSIRPGTNEKLFF. CDR3 in DNA: TGTGCCTGGAGCATCCGCCCAGGCACTAATGAAAAACTGTTTTTT. Full variable domain (missing parts from reference TRBV30 and TRBJ1-4): SQTIHQWPATLVQPVGSPLSLECTVEGTSNPNLYWYRQAAGRGLQLLFYSVGIGQISSEVPQNLSASRPQDRQFILSSKKLLLSDSGFYLCAWSIRPGTNEKLFFGSGTQLSVL.

This clonotype was seen many times. The chain employs TRBV12-3 or TRBV12-4 and TRBJ2-4; TRBD2 is a possible D gene (7 bases). Trimming stripped 1 base from V and 3 bases from J, with 10 bases between. The CDR3 runs to 15 residues. CDR3 nucleotides: TGTGCCAGCAGTTTAGGGGGGGGCCTCAAAAACATTCAGTACTTC. The encoded protein is CASSLGGGLKNIQYF.

This clonotype was picked up many times. V usage is TRBV19 and J usage is TRBJ2-2; 7 nucleotides align to TRBD1. Germline V gene data show CDR1 as LNHDA and CDR2 as SQIVND (reference sequence). V shed 7 bases and J 6 bases; nucleotides not matched to a gene: 23. This CDR3 contains 19 residues. CDR3 residues: CASTPSGAGGETAAGELFF. As DNA, the CDR3 is TGTGCCAGTACCCCCAGTGGGGCAGGGGGAGAGACGGCAGCCGGGGAGCTGTTTTTT.

This clonotype was seen ten or more times. The chain joins TRBV20-1 to TRBJ2-1; 13 bases are shared with TRBD2. The CDR3 has 20 residues. The V gene end was trimmed by 2 bases and the J gene end by 0 bases; junction bases not matched to a gene: 13. Germline-derived CDR1 and CDR2 are DFQATT and SNEGSKA (reference sequence). In DNA form, the CDR3 reads TGCAGTGCTAGATCGGTCACCGGGACTAGCGGGGCTAGCTCCTACAATGAGCAGTTCTTC. This encodes CSARSVTGTSGASSYNEQFF.

This clonotype is labeled medium-sized (0.01 to 0.1%). The rearrangement joins TRBV7-8 to TRBJ2-3, with D perhaps TRBD1 (5 bases). This CDR3 region has 15 residues. The V end lost 1 base, the J end lost 2 bases, and 10 bases lay between the germline ends. Germline V CDR1 and CDR2: SGHVS, FQNEAQ. The CDR3 DNA is TGTGCCAGCAGCTTAGACAGGACCGCCACAGATACGCAGTATTTT. It codes for CASSLDRTATDTQYF.

This clonotype was recorded at least ten times. The rearrangement joins TRBV28 to TRBJ1-2; D perhaps matches TRBD1 (6 bases). V lost 5 bases and J 8 bases, leaving 18 bases between the germline ends. The CDR3 runs to 14 residues. CDR1 is MDHEN, CDR2 SYDVKM, per germline. The DNA of the CDR3 is TGTGCCAGCAGTCTTGTACAGGGAAGTGGCGGCTACACCTTC. Translation gives CASSLVQGSGGYTF.

The chain joins TRBV24-1 to TRBJ2-5; 8 bases map to TRBD1. Trimming took 4 bases from V and 5 from J; bases not matched to a gene: 14. Germline assignment: CDR1 KGHDR and CDR2 SFDVKD. This CDR3 region has 17 residues. The CDR3 sequence is CATSDPPGTGGGETQYF. In nucleotides, the CDR3 is TGTGCCACCAGTGACCCTCCCGGGACAGGCGGAGGGGAGACCCAGTACTTC.

The table lists this clonotype with many counts. The chain carries TRBV6-4 and TRBJ2-7; TRBD1 matches at 7 bases. The V gene's germline CDR1 is MRHNA and CDR2 SNTAGT. Germline trimming cut 8 bases from V and 1 base from J; bases unmatched to any gene: 8. The CDR3 consists of 14 residues. This CDR3 reads CASRPPGQSYEQYF. Here the CDR3 DNA reads TGTGCCAGCCGGCCTCCGGGACAGTCCTACGAGCAGTACTTC.

This clonotype was seen ten or more times. The genes are TRBV6-1 and TRBJ2-2, with TRBD1 matching over 10 bases. V lost 10 bases and J lost 7; bases outside the gene matches: 9. CDR1 is MNHNS, CDR2 SASEGT, per germline. There are 14 residues in the CDR3. CDR3 nucleotide sequence: TGTGCCAACTCTAAGGACAGGGGGATCGGGGAGCTGTTTTTT. Translating it yields CANSKDRGIGELFF.

This clonotype was counted ten times or more. The V and J genes are TRBV6-5 and TRBJ2-3; 7 nucleotides agree with TRBD2. CDR1 and CDR2 (germline): MNHEY, SVGAGI. This CDR3 is 16 amino acids long. The V segment lost 2 bases and the J segment 2 bases; nucleotides outside the gene matches: 7. The CDR3 DNA follows: TGTGCCAGCAGTTACCGGGGGGTGCTCCCCACAGATACGCAGTATTTT. It yields the protein CASSYRGVLPTDTQYF.

This clonotype has a count of ten or more. The rearrangement joins TRBV29-1 to TRBJ2-3, with D maybe TRBD1 (6 bases). The V end was cut by 6 bases, the J end by 4 bases, with 11 bases between. Germline V gives CDR1 SQVTM, CDR2 ANQGSEA. CDR3 size: 12 residues. The CDR3, as DNA: TGCAGCGTGCAGGGGATCCCAGATACGCAGTATTTT. Translation: CSVQGIPDTQYF.

The chain employs TRBV15 and TRBJ2-7; D gene uncertain. The length of the CDR3 is 13 residues. Germline V gene sequence: CDR1 LNHNV, CDR2 YYDKDF (reference sequence). The ends were cut back, 0 bases at V and 3 bases at J, with 6 bases in the middle. The chain's CDR3 is CATSRDASYEQYF. DNA for the CDR3: TGTGCCACCAGCAGAGATGCCAGCTACGAGCAGTACTTC.

To note about this clonotype: A read error is possible here, since a much larger clone lies one base away. The chain employs TRBV7-2 and TRBJ1-2; D possibly corresponds to TRBD1 (5 bases). Trimming removed 7 bases from V and 10 bases from J, with 22 bases in between. The CDR3 has 14 amino acids. Per germline, CDR1 SGHTA and CDR2 FQGNSA. As DNA, the CDR3 is TGTGCCAGCATCCCAGAGGGGACCCGGTCCGACTACACCTTC. Its translation: CASIPEGTRSDYTF.

This clonotype was seen repeatedly, ten times or more. The chain combines TRBV7-6 with TRBJ2-5, with 9 nucleotides matching TRBD2. The CDR3 totals 16 residues. Trimming cost V 3 bases and J 2 bases; bases outside gene matches: 7. The germline gives CDR1 SGHVS, CDR2 FNYEAQ. The CDR3 DNA sequence: TGTGCCAGCAGCTTGGTATCTAGCGGGACACAAGAGACCCAGTACTTC. It specifies CASSLVSSGTQETQYF.

This clonotype has a count of ten or more. The rearrangement joins TRBV20-1 to TRBJ1-5; 7 nucleotides align to TRBD1. V shed 6 bases and J 2 bases; nucleotides not matched to a gene: 10. Germline V gene sequence: CDR1 DFQATT, CDR2 SNEGSKA (reference sequence). CDR3 length equals 15 residues. The chain's CDR3 is CSAPSGQGGNQPQHF. Here the CDR3 DNA reads TGCAGTGCCCCAAGCGGGCAGGGGGGCAATCAGCCCCAGCATTTT.

In its sample, this clonotype is medium-sized. The chain joins TRBV2 to TRBJ1-5; 9 nucleotides line up with TRBD1. V lost 7 bases, J lost 4 bases, and 2 bases stayed unmatched. There are 13 residues in the CDR3. The germline V gene encodes CDR1 SNHLY and CDR2 FYNNEI. The CDR3 DNA sequence: TGTGCCAGCAACGACAGGGGGAATCAGCCCCAGCATTTT. Protein: CASNDRGNQPQHF.

The chain links TRBV7-2 to TRBJ1-5; D ambiguous. V shed 1 base and J shed 5 bases, with 18 bases lying between them. Per germline, CDR1 SGHTA and CDR2 FQGNSA. The CDR3 has 17 residues. CDR3 sequence: CASSLDSPGLPYQPQHF. CDR3 in DNA: TGTGCCAGCAGCTTAGACTCTCCAGGCCTCCCTTATCAGCCCCAGCATTTT.

This clonotype was recorded at least ten times. The rearrangement joins TRBV28 to TRBJ2-1; unclear D gene. This CDR3 has 17 residues. The V and J ends lost 1 base and 5 bases respectively, with 18 bases between them. CDR1 and CDR2 (germline): MDHEN, SYDVKM. The DNA for the CDR3 is TGTGCCAGCAGTTTATCGTTCGCGGCTCCGATGAACAATGAGCAGTTCTTC. It translates to CASSLSFAAPMNNEQFF.

This clonotype occurred many times. V gene TRBV19 combines with J gene TRBJ2-1; D ambiguous. CDR1 is LNHDA and CDR2 is SQIVND in the germline V gene (reference sequence). This CDR3 spans 16 amino acids. Trimming took off 3 bases at V and 5 bases at J, with 17 bases between the two ends. The CDR3 region has the DNA TGTGCCAGTAGTATCTCGCCCACCGAGAGACACAATGAGCAGTTCTTC. Translated, it gives CASSISPTERHNEQFF.

This clonotype was detected many times. Since a much larger clone is just one base distant, this may be a read error. The V call is TRBV10-2, the J call TRBJ1-5; TRBD1 aligns across 8 bases. The CDR3 spans 13 residues. From germline, CDR1 is WSHSY and CDR2 SAAADI. V lost 8 bases to trimming and J lost 9 bases; unmatched junction nucleotides: 9. The CDR3 loop reads CASGSDRGRPQHF. The DNA of the CDR3 is TGCGCCAGCGGCTCCGACAGGGGACGGCCCCAGCATTTT.

The gene calls are TRBV7-2 and TRBJ2-1, with a possible D match to TRBD1 (6 bases). Germline V gene sequence: CDR1 SGHTA, CDR2 FQGNSA. The V end was cut by 5 bases, the J end by 6 bases, with 17 bases between. The CDR3 length is 15 residues. CDR3 bases: TGTGCCAGCAGCCGCAACAGGGCTACGACCAATGAGCAGTTCTTC. Protein: CASSRNRATTNEQFF.

This clonotype has ten or more counts. V and J are TRBV12-3 or TRBV12-4 and TRBJ2-1, with 7 bases lining up with TRBD1. The length of the CDR3 is 12 residues. The trim removed 6 bases at V and 7 bases at J, leaving 3 bases unmatched. For the CDR3, the DNA is TGTGCCAGCAGACAGGGGTGGAATGAGCAGTTCTTC. Amino acids: CASRQGWNEQFF.

This clonotype has at least ten counts. CDR3 in amino acids: CASSPRDSTEAFF. The CDR3 DNA follows: TGTGCCAGCAGCCCCCGGGACAGCACTGAAGCTTTCTTT. The gene calls are TRBV7-9 and TRBJ1-1; 7 bases map to TRBD1. V shed 5 bases, J shed 4 bases, and the junction held 4 bases outside the gene matches. CDR1 and CDR2 from the germline V gene are SEHNR and FQNEAQ (reference sequence). The CDR3 spans 13 residues.

This clonotype was seen repeatedly, ten times or more. The chain employs TRBV5-1 and TRBJ2-3; D may be TRBD1 (6 bases). Germline V CDR1 and CDR2: SGHRS, YFSETQ. V was clipped by 4 bases and J by 0 bases, with 15 bases between them. The CDR3 is made up of 16 amino acids. The CDR3 DNA follows: TGCGCCAGCAGCCGCTTCCCAGGACAGAGCACAGATACGCAGTATTTT. This translates into CASSRFPGQSTDTQYF.

The table lists this clonotype with a few counts. The rearrangement links TRBV19 to TRBJ2-1; TRBD1 matches at 7 bases. V dropped 6 bases and J dropped 9; count of bases not matched to a gene: 5. In germline, CDR1 is LNHDA, CDR2 SQIVND (reference sequence). The CDR3 has 12 amino acids. This chain's CDR3 is CASSLTGAEQFF. In DNA form, the CDR3 reads TGTGCCAGTAGCCTAACAGGGGCTGAGCAGTTCTTC. Together with reference TRBV19 and TRBJ2-1, the CDR3 gives the full variable domain: DGGITQSPKYLFRKEGQNVTLSCEQNLNHDAMYWYRQDPGQGLRLIYYSQIVNDFQKGDIAEGYSVSREKKESFPLTVTSAQKNPTAFYLCASSLTGAEQFFGPGTRLTVL.

This clonotype was seen ten or more times. The chain recombines TRBV18 with TRBJ2-7, with 8 bases lining up with TRBD2. V dropped 0 bases and J dropped 3; count of bases not matched to a gene: 4. The CDR3 contains 15 residues. Germline-derived CDR1 and CDR2 are KGHSH and LQKENI. In DNA, the CDR3 is TGTGCCAGCTCACCACCGTCTAGCGGGCACTACGAGCAGTACTTC. Encoded protein: CASSPPSSGHYEQYF. Combining the CDR3 with reference TRBV18 and TRBJ2-7 gives the whole variable domain NAGVMQNPRHLVRRRGQEARLRCSPMKGHSHVYWYRQLPEEGLKFMVYLQKENIIDESGMPKERFSAEFPKEGPSILRIQQVVRGDSAAYFCASSPPSSGHYEQYFGPGTRLTVT.

This clonotype is deemed medium-sized. This chain connects TRBV5-1 to TRBJ2-7; D is tentatively TRBD1 or TRBD2 (5 bases each). This CDR3 spans 14 amino acids. CDR1 and CDR2 (germline): SGHRS, YFSETQ. V was cut by 4 bases and J by 0 bases, with 11 bases left in between. The CDR3 is CASSPGTGSYEQYF. CDR3 nucleotide sequence: TGCGCCAGCAGCCCCGGGACCGGCTCCTACGAGCAGTACTTC.

This clonotype was recorded at least ten times. The V gene is TRBV6-2 or TRBV6-3, the J gene TRBJ2-1; D could derive from TRBD1 or TRBD2 (6 bases each). Germline CDR1 reads MNHEY; CDR2 reads SVGEGT. The CDR3 contains 19 residues. Trimming removed 8 bases at V and 8 bases at J, with 34 bases between. The CDR3 region is CASGPPPPWLVGGPHEQFF. CDR3 nucleotides: TGTGCCAGCGGACCCCCCCCTCCATGGTTAGTAGGGGGGCCCCATGAGCAGTTCTTC.

This clonotype was picked up many times. The rearrangement joins TRBV29-1 to TRBJ1-2; D unresolved. CDR3 size: 12 residues. V was clipped by 5 bases and J by 0 bases, with 7 bases between them. Germline V lookup: CDR1 SQVTM, CDR2 ANQGSEA. The CDR3 loop is CSVQITNYGYTF. The CDR3 region has the DNA TGCAGCGTTCAGATTACTAACTATGGCTACACCTTC.